The 25 T cell receptor beta chains listed next were all sequenced from one sample in a study of graft-versus-host responses after intestinal transplantation. TCRdb keeps only in-frame clones here, not all; method: immunoSEQ multiplex PCR. The sample has around 39,000 clones; approximately 95% are singletons. The input for sequencing was PBMCs, taken less than 750 days after intestinal transplantation. These receptors originate from a human patient who received an intestinal transplant, so some T cells may come from the graft donor.

V and J are TRBV6-5 and TRBJ2-5; D remains unclear. The J call is doubtful: the DNA matches TRBJ2-7 better. This CDR3 is 16 amino acids long. Germline V gene sequence: CDR1 MNHEY, CDR2 SVGAGI. CDR3 protein: CASSYYRPLEPYEQYF. The CDR3 DNA reads TGTGCCAGCAGTTACTATCGGCCCCTAGAGCCCTACGAGCAGTACTTC.

This chain links TRBV10-3 with TRBJ1-2, with 7 bases that match TRBD1. V trimming: 2 bases; J trimming: 4 bases; junction bases outside the gene matches: 13. Germline V gene lookup returns CDR1 ENHRY and CDR2 SYGVKD. The CDR3 totals 17 residues. This CDR3 reads CAISEPSREGAGYGYTF. DNA of the CDR3: TGTGCCATCAGTGAGCCGAGTAGAGAGGGGGCAGGCTATGGCTACACCTTC.

The V and J genes are TRBV7-2 and TRBJ1-2; TRBD1 agrees at 7 bases. V dropped 2 bases and J dropped 2; count of bases not matched to a gene: 17. The length of the CDR3 is 19 residues. Germline CDR1 SGHTA, CDR2 FQGNSA. CDR3 bases: TGTGCCAGCAGCTTAAGGTCAGGGGGTCCCCGGGGAACCAACTATGGCTACACCTTC. Protein: CASSLRSGGPRGTNYGYTF.

As regards this clone: The identical CDR3 is also encoded by other nucleotide sequences in the sample. This chain connects TRBV23-1 to TRBJ2-7; D is possibly TRBD2 (6 bases). TRBV23-1 belongs to the ORF category, with a function that is uncertain. This CDR3 region has 14 residues. Trimming pared 7 bases from V and 5 bases from J, leaving 18 bases between. In DNA form, the CDR3 reads TGCGCCAGCATTAGACGGAGGGGTACCCACGAGCAGTACTTC. This codes for CASIRRRGTHEQYF.

The rearrangement links TRBV11-2 to TRBJ2-7; D is perhaps TRBD2 (6 bases). CDR3 size: 13 residues. The germline CDR1 and CDR2 sequences are SGHAT and FQNNGV. Trimming removed 0 bases from V and 7 bases from J, with 10 bases in between. CDR3 region: CASSLDTRGEQYF. CDR3 DNA: TGTGCCAGCAGCTTAGATACCCGGGGGGAGCAGTACTTC.

The rearrangement uses TRBV6-1 and TRBJ2-3; D possibly matches TRBD1 or TRBD2 (5 bases each). The CDR3 has 13 residues. Per the germline V gene, CDR1 is MNHNS and CDR2 is SASEGT. V gave up 7 bases and J gave up 1 base, with 9 bases separating them. CDR3 coding DNA: TGTGCCAGCACCCCGGGGCGCACAGATACGCAGTATTTT. It yields the protein CASTPGRTDTQYF.

The sample holds a few counts of this clone. This chain connects TRBV2 to TRBJ2-7; TRBD1 agrees at 11 bases. The length of the CDR3 is 15 residues. V gave up 4 bases and J gave up 7 bases; unmatched junction bases: 9. The germline gives CDR1 SNHLY, CDR2 FYNNEI. The CDR3 here is CASSVMDRGLGEQYF. The CDR3, as DNA: TGTGCCAGCAGTGTAATGGACAGGGGGCTGGGGGAGCAGTACTTC.

The CDR3 reads CASSLVSTGYNSPLHF. DNA for the CDR3: TGTGCCAGCAGCTTAGTTTCTACAGGTTATAATTCACCCCTCCACTTT. The rearrangement links TRBV11-2 to TRBJ1-6; a weak D match, TRBD1 (5 bases). The V end lost 1 base, the J end lost 4 bases, and 11 bases lay between the germline ends. CDR3 length: 16 residues. Germline values: CDR1 SGHAT, CDR2 FQNNGV.

The rearrangement links TRBV10-2 to TRBJ2-5, with D perhaps TRBD2 (5 bases). The CDR3 consists of 12 residues. Germline V gene data show CDR1 as WSHSY and CDR2 as SAAADI. V lost 7 bases to trimming and J lost 9 bases, with 15 bases between them. The CDR3 DNA reads TGCGCCAGCACCGGGTCGCAGAGGGCCCAGTACTTC. This gives the protein CASTGSQRAQYF.

This chain links TRBV4-1 with TRBJ1-1; D call uncertain. Per the germline V gene, CDR1 is MGHRA and CDR2 is YSYEKL. V shed 1 base and J shed 3 bases, with 12 bases lying between them. CDR3 length equals 15 residues. CDR3 nucleotide sequence: TGCGCCAGCAGCCAAGGGGCGGGGATAGACACTGAAGCTTTCTTT. It translates to CASSQGAGIDTEAFF.

V usage is TRBV6-1 and J usage is TRBJ2-7, with D unclear. The length of the CDR3 is 13 residues. The V gene's germline CDR1 is MNHNS and CDR2 SASEGT. V was cut by 7 bases and J by 2 bases, with 12 bases left in between. The CDR3 DNA reads TGTGCCAGCACCCCCCGAGACCCCTACGAGCAGTACTTC. Protein product: CASTPRDPYEQYF.

This chain uses TRBV9 with TRBJ2-4; D perhaps matches TRBD2 (6 bases). The CDR3 spans 12 residues. CDR1 is SGDLS, CDR2 YYNGEE, per germline. V was clipped by 4 bases and J by 9 bases, with 11 bases between them. The CDR3 sequence: CASSSMEGIQYF. The CDR3 bases are TGTGCCAGCAGCAGTATGGAGGGCATTCAGTACTTC.

This chain's CDR3 is CASRRARTDTQYF. The DNA for the CDR3 is TGTGCCAGTAGAAGGGCCCGCACAGATACGCAGTATTTT. The V call is TRBV19, the J call TRBJ2-3; no definite D call. Trimming stripped 6 bases from V and 1 base from J, with 8 bases between. The germline CDR1 and CDR2 sequences are LNHDA and SQIVND (reference sequence). CDR3 length: 13 residues.

The chain joins TRBV10-3 to TRBJ1-5, with 7 bases aligning to TRBD1. The CDR3 has 17 amino acids. The V gene end was trimmed by 6 bases and the J gene end by 1 base; junction bases not matched to a gene: 12. Germline values: CDR1 ENHRY, CDR2 SYGVKD. CDR3 residues: CAISDREGGKSNQPQHF. The CDR3 nucleotides are TGTGCCATCAGCGACAGGGAGGGAGGTAAAAGCAATCAGCCCCAGCATTTT.

The chain joins TRBV10-3 to TRBJ1-1, with 10 nucleotides matching TRBD1. The CDR3 has 13 residues. Germline values: CDR1 ENHRY, CDR2 SYGVKD. The junction had 4 bases not matched to a gene; V was cut back by 6 bases and J by 6 bases. The CDR3 reads CAIRDRGSAEAFF. The CDR3 DNA sequence: TGTGCCATCAGGGACAGGGGGAGCGCTGAAGCTTTCTTT.

The CDR3 sequence is CASSLDRSGNEKLFF. The CDR3 DNA follows: TGCGCCAGCAGCTTGGACAGGAGTGGGAATGAAAAACTGTTTTTT. The chain links TRBV5-1 to TRBJ1-4; a possible D gene is TRBD1 (5 bases). Germline V gives CDR1 SGHRS, CDR2 YFSETQ. The ends were cut back, 0 bases at V and 5 bases at J, with 11 bases in the middle. The CDR3 is 15 residues long.

This clone showed up just once. This chain uses TRBV7-6 with TRBJ1-4; the D is unclear. In germline, CDR1 is SGHVS, CDR2 FNYEAQ. V was trimmed by 4 bases and J by 8 bases, leaving 14 bases between them. This CDR3 has 14 residues. The CDR3 here is CASSYTGQSEKLFF. The CDR3, as DNA: TGTGCCAGCAGCTATACGGGCCAATCCGAAAAACTGTTTTTT.

This clone was picked up a small number of times. The CDR3 nucleotides are TGTGCCAGCATCCCCGGGTCGGCAGGTTCGAACACTGAAGCTTTCTTT. This sequence encodes CASIPGSAGSNTEAFF. The V gene is TRBV7-9, the J gene TRBJ1-1, with unresolved D. Trimming cost V 7 bases and J 1 base, with 19 bases left between them. This CDR3 is 16 amino acids long. Germline V lookup: CDR1 SEHNR, CDR2 FQNEAQ (reference sequence).

V is TRBV28 and J is TRBJ2-7, with no clear D. The CDR3 has 11 residues. Per the germline V gene, CDR1 is MDHEN and CDR2 is SYDVKM. With 3 bases removed from V and 3 bases from J, the gap between germline ends came to 3 bases. CDR3 sequence (DNA): TGTGCCAGCAGTTTGGTCTACGAGCAGTACTTC. Residues: CASSLVYEQYF.

The rearrangement joins TRBV6-4 to TRBJ2-2, with unresolved D. Per the germline V gene, CDR1 is MRHNA and CDR2 is SNTAGT. Trimming left V 6 bases short and J 6 bases short, with 17 bases between. The CDR3 loop spans 15 amino acids. The CDR3 spells CASSDDAAGSGELFF. Written as DNA, the CDR3 is TGTGCCAGCAGCGACGACGCGGCCGGATCCGGGGAGCTGTTTTTT.

This clone was picked up one time. The rearrangement uses TRBV30 and TRBJ2-1, with D uncertain. This CDR3 comprises 12 residues. Looked up from germline, CDR1 is GTSNPN and CDR2 is SVGIG (reference sequence). Trimming pared 3 bases from V and 1 base from J, leaving 4 bases between. CDR3: CAWSRSYNEQFF. The CDR3 nucleotides are TGTGCCTGGAGCCGGTCCTACAATGAGCAGTTCTTC.

The V gene is TRBV6-5, the J gene TRBJ1-5, with 7 nucleotides matching TRBD1. CDR3 size: 14 residues. From germline, CDR1 is MNHEY and CDR2 SVGAGI. J was trimmed by 6 bases and V by 6 bases; bases with no gene match: 8. This chain's CDR3 is CASSQDRVPQPQHF. Here the CDR3 DNA reads TGTGCCAGCAGCCAAGACAGGGTTCCTCAGCCCCAGCATTTT.

The chain joins TRBV10-1 to TRBJ2-1; D is tentatively TRBD1 or TRBD2 (5 bases each). The CDR3 contains 16 residues. Trimming took off 0 bases at V and 0 bases at J, with 9 bases between the two ends. Germline V gene data show CDR1 as WNHNN and CDR2 as SYGVQD (reference sequence). In DNA, the CDR3 is TGCGCCAGCAGTGAGTCGACGGGACCCTCCTACAATGAGCAGTTCTTC. Protein sequence: CASSESTGPSYNEQFF.

The CDR3 sequence: CASASTGYHGYTF. CDR3 nucleotides: TGTGCCAGCGCTTCGACAGGGTATCATGGCTACACCTTC. The J gene is TRBJ1-2, the V gene TRBV18; 7 bases are shared with TRBD1. This CDR3 is built from 13 residues. Germline values: CDR1 KGHSH, CDR2 LQKENI. J lost 6 bases, V lost 8 bases, and 9 bases had no gene match. The variable domain in full, completed from reference TRBV18 and TRBJ1-2, reads NAGVMQNPRHLVRRRGQEARLRCSPMKGHSHVYWYRQLPEEGLKFMVYLQKENIIDESGMPKERFSAEFPKEGPSILRIQQVVRGDSAAYFCASASTGYHGYTFGSGTRLTVV.

The V and J genes are TRBV6-6 and TRBJ2-1; D unclear. This CDR3 contains 13 residues. Per the germline V gene, CDR1 is MNHNY and CDR2 is SVGAGI (reference sequence). Trimming left V 10 bases short and J 6 bases short, with 16 bases between. The CDR3 reads CAIQGPRPNEQFF. The CDR3 coding sequence is TGTGCCATCCAAGGTCCCAGGCCCAATGAGCAGTTCTTC.